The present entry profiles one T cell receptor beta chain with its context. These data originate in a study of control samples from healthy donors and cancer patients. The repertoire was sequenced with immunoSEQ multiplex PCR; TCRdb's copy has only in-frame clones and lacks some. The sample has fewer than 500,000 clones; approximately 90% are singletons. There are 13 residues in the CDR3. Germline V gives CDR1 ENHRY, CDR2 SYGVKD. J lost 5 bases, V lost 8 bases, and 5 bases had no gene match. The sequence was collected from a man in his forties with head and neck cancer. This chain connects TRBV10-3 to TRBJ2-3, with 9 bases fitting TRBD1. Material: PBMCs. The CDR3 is CAIGPGQGDTQYF. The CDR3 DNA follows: TGTGCCATCGGGCCGGGACAGGGAGATACGCAGTATTTT.